Listed here is a single T cell receptor (beta chain). Germline values: CDR1 LNHDA, CDR2 SQIVND (reference sequence). This CDR3 contains 12 residues. Trimming cost V 8 bases and J 4 bases, with 9 bases left between them. The sample comes from a study of blood T cell repertoires in COVID-19. Overall study: Acute and convalescent COVID-19 specimens originated in the United States, Italy and Spain. The analysed material was cDNA or gDNA that came from T cells, B-cell-depleted T cells, or PBMCs.

Authors' processing steps: Estimates of nucleated cell counts were drawn from the amplification of reference gene primers. Method: immunoSEQ multiplex PCR; TCRdb's copy keeps in-frame clones and lacks some. V, J and clone size derive from that table, while D and trimming were established from the DNA sequence. Of fewer than 80,000 clones listed, 88% are singletons. This sequence joins TRBV19 and TRBJ1-5; D may be TRBD1 (6 bases). The sample was peripheral blood. The sequence was collected from a human donor in a cohort sampled during active COVID-19. CDR3 sequence: CASRTVNQPQHF. The DNA for the CDR3 is TGTGCCAGTCGGACAGTGAATCAGCCCCAGCATTTT.